These 17 T cell receptor beta chains were all obtained from the same sample, sequenced in a study of blood T cell repertoires in COVID-19. Here immunoSEQ multiplex PCR was the method, and the copy in TCRdb shows in-frame clones only, minus some. The repertoire includes 40,000 to 60,000 clones, roughly 86% of them detected once, and approximately 15% sits in the top ten. Sequencing input: peripheral blood. Source of these receptors: a human donor in a cohort sampled during active COVID-19.

This chain connects TRBV7-9 to TRBJ2-5; D may be TRBD2 (7 bases). Germline assignment: CDR1 SEHNR and CDR2 FQNEAQ (reference sequence). Deletions cut 3 bases from V and 4 bases from J, with 15 bases between. CDR3 length: 15 amino acids. CDR3 in DNA: TGTGCCAGCAGCTTCAGTGGGGGGGGCCGAGAGACCCAGTACTTC. It yields the protein CASSFSGGGRETQYF.

The chain joins TRBV5-5 to TRBJ1-1; 7 bases are a match to TRBD1. Trimming at V came to 2 bases and at J to 8 bases, leaving 9 bases not matched to a gene. The germline CDR1 and CDR2 sequences are SGHKS and YYEKEE (reference sequence). The CDR3 covers 14 residues. CDR3 DNA: TGTGCCAGCAGCTTAGGGACAGTGGGCGAGGAAGCTTTCTTT. Translating gives CASSLGTVGEEAFF.

This chain connects TRBV15 to TRBJ2-1, with D perhaps TRBD2 (5 bases). The length of the CDR3 is 18 residues. The germline V gene encodes CDR1 LNHNV and CDR2 YYDKDF (reference sequence). Deletions cut 0 bases from V and 8 bases from J, with 23 bases between. CDR3 sequence: CATSRDLPRLSIRDEQFF. The CDR3 DNA follows: TGTGCCACCAGCAGAGATCTCCCGAGACTATCTATCCGGGATGAGCAGTTCTTC.

The chain uses TRBV6-1 and TRBJ1-2; D not certain. The ends were cut back, 0 bases at V and 7 bases at J, with 12 bases in the middle. CDR3 length equals 14 residues. Germline loops: CDR1 MNHNS, CDR2 SASEGT. The CDR3: CASSEARAGLGYTF. The CDR3 region has the DNA TGTGCCAGCAGTGAAGCAAGGGCGGGTCTTGGCTACACCTTC.

The chain joins TRBV21-1 to TRBJ1-1; no DNA check was done on the table's D call, TRBD1. TRBV21-1 is assigned pseudogene status. The CDR3 runs to 14 residues. The CDR3 nucleotides read TGTGCCAGCAGCAAGGAGACAGGGGCGGGTGAAGCTTTCTTT. Translation: CASSKETGAGEAFF.

This chain connects TRBV2 to TRBJ2-1; 7 bases match TRBD2. The CDR3 loop spans 16 amino acids. The trim removed 8 bases at V and 0 bases at J, leaving 10 bases unmatched. Per germline, CDR1 SNHLY and CDR2 FYNNEI. The CDR3 sequence: CASGWSGTSSYNEQFF. The CDR3 DNA reads as TGTGCCAGCGGCTGGAGCGGGACGAGCTCCTACAATGAGCAGTTCTTC.

J is TRBJ2-2 and V is TRBV2; 8 nucleotides align to TRBD1. The ends lost 7 bases at V and 6 bases at J; junction bases unmatched: 10. The CDR3 loop spans 15 amino acids. Germline lookup yields CDR1 SNHLY and CDR2 FYNNEI. CDR3 nucleotide sequence: TGTGCCAGCATCCGGGACAGGTGGTCGGCCGGGGAGCTGTTTTTT. Amino acids: CASIRDRWSAGELFF.

CDR3: CASSLSGGNTEAFF. CDR3 bases: TGTGCCAGCAGTTTATCCGGGGGGAACACTGAAGCTTTCTTT. The chain uses TRBV28 and TRBJ1-1, with D tentatively TRBD1 (5 bases). CDR1 is MDHEN, CDR2 SYDVKM, per germline. V was shortened by 1 base and J by 1 base, with 7 bases between the two germline ends. This CDR3 contains 14 residues.

The chain recombines TRBV6-2 or TRBV6-3 with TRBJ2-7, with D possibly being TRBD2 (6 bases). Trimming cost V 0 bases and J 2 bases, with 8 bases left between them. The V gene's germline CDR1 is MNHEY and CDR2 SVGEGT. The CDR3 is 14 residues long. The CDR3 DNA follows: TGTGCCAGCAGTTACTCGGGGGGACCCTACGAGCAGTACTTC. It specifies CASSYSGGPYEQYF.

The chain is built from TRBV10-1 and TRBJ1-2; 8 bases fit TRBD1. After removal of 3 bases from V and 7 bases from J, the junction contained 10 bases not matched to a gene. Per germline, CDR1 WNHNN and CDR2 SYGVQD (reference sequence). This CDR3 has 15 residues. The CDR3 region is CASSELTGERSGYTF. The DNA for the CDR3 is TGCGCCAGCAGTGAATTGACAGGGGAGAGGAGTGGCTACACCTTC.

CDR3 amino acids: CASSITGVVGEKLFF. The CDR3, as DNA: TGTGCCAGTAGTATTACAGGGGTTGTTGGTGAAAAACTGTTTTTT. This chain uses TRBV19 with TRBJ1-4; 7 bases fit TRBD1. After removal of 3 bases from V and 7 bases from J, the junction contained 8 bases not matched to a gene. From germline, CDR1 is LNHDA and CDR2 SQIVND (reference sequence). The CDR3 runs to 15 residues.

This chain joins TRBV2 and TRBJ1-2, with a weak D call TRBD1 (5 bases). This CDR3 has 13 amino acids. Looked up from germline, CDR1 is SNHLY and CDR2 is FYNNEI. The germline V and J ends were trimmed by 3 bases and 4 bases, with 9 bases remaining between them. CDR3 DNA sequence: TGTGCCAGCAGTGATCCGGGGGGCTATGGCTACACCTTC. It is translated as CASSDPGGYGYTF.

This clone showed up just once. V is TRBV3-1 (or the pseudogene TRBV3-2) and J is TRBJ2-7; possibly TRBD1 for D (5 bases). The CDR3 has 16 residues. Germline values: CDR1 LGHDT, CDR2 YNNKEL (reference sequence). V gave up 5 bases and J gave up 4 bases, with 21 bases separating them. CDR3 amino acids: CASSKPYQGRVYEQYF. CDR3 in DNA: TGTGCCAGCAGCAAGCCGTATCAGGGAAGGGTATACGAGCAGTACTTC.

J is TRBJ2-7 and V is TRBV5-1; TRBD2 aligns across 9 bases. The V gene's germline CDR1 is SGHRS and CDR2 YFSETQ. Trimming took 4 bases from V and 6 from J; bases not matched to a gene: 14. This CDR3 region has 16 residues. The CDR3 here is CASSKTTAGGLSEQYF. In DNA, the CDR3 is TGCGCCAGCAGCAAGACAACCGCGGGGGGGCTGAGCGAGCAGTACTTC.

On this clone: The germline gene is not matched at one end of the junction; a read error may be the cause. The J gene is TRBJ1-1, the V gene TRBV19, with D unresolved. Germline loops: CDR1 LNHDA, CDR2 SQIVND (reference sequence). The CDR3 spans 15 residues. The CDR3 is CASSIAVGVHTEAFF. CDR3 bases: TGTGCCAGTAGCATAGCGGTGGGAGTTCACACTGAAGCTTTCTTT.

The chain joins TRBV7-2 to TRBJ1-2; TRBD1 might be the D (5 bases). The CDR3 runs to 14 residues. Germline lookup yields CDR1 SGHTA and CDR2 FQGNSA. V lost 4 bases, J lost 8 bases, and 17 bases lay in between. CDR3 in amino acids: CASSSGGGLGGYTF. DNA of the CDR3: TGTGCCAGCAGCTCCGGGGGTGGCCTAGGAGGCTACACCTTC.

This chain links TRBV5-4 with TRBJ2-1; 9 nucleotides align to TRBD2. The V and J ends lost 4 bases and 0 bases, in that order; junction bases with no gene match: 14. This CDR3 is built from 19 residues. Germline CDR1 and CDR2: SGHNT and YYREEE (reference sequence). The CDR3 protein is CASSPERFSGSNSYNEQFF. The CDR3 DNA reads as TGTGCCAGCAGCCCCGAACGGTTTAGCGGGAGTAACTCCTACAATGAGCAGTTCTTC.